These 31 T cell receptor beta chains came from one sample sequenced in a study of Graves' ophthalmopathy and Graves' hyperthyroidism listed by TCRdb under 2018. Sequencing instrument: Illumina HiSeq 2000. For repertoire sequencing, the TCR beta CDR3 regions were amplified from RNA transcripts. HTBI primers and the Qiagen OneStep RT-PCR kit were used in a first-round RT-PCR, which was followed by a second-round multiplex PCR, size selection and purification. The public reads were quality trimmed at Q25 with fastp and then assembled into clones with MiXCR by TCRdb, keeping productive beta chains. All rows with the same CDR3 protein become a single entry with the most common DNA and genes. The sample table records around 1,200,000 distinct CDR3 sequences; 35% to 40% of these occur just once. The ten largest clones capture over 8.5% of the sample. Source material: peripheral blood or thyroid tissue (not recorded which). Receptor source: an adult man with Graves' hyperthyroidism.

This chain uses TRBV29-1 with TRBJ1-5, with 12 bases that match TRBD1. V was clipped by 4 bases and J by 2 bases; unmatched bases: 3. The CDR3 extends over 15 amino acids. CDR1 and CDR2 (germline): SQVTM, ANQGSEA. CDR3 in DNA: TGCAGCGTTGGGGGACAGGGGGCTGGCAATCAGCCCCAGCATTTT. It yields the protein CSVGGQGAGNQPQHF.

This clonotype showed up many times. The rearrangement joins TRBV9 to TRBJ1-1; the D gene is possibly TRBD1 (5 bases). The germline gives CDR1 SGDLS, CDR2 YYNGEE. V was cut by 5 bases and J by 4 bases, with 15 bases left in between. The CDR3 runs to 14 residues. CDR3 protein: CASSGAGGTTEAFF. The DNA of the CDR3 is TGTGCCAGCAGTGGCGCCGGGGGGACCACTGAAGCTTTCTTT.

This chain joins TRBV29-1 and TRBJ2-2; D gene unclear. Germline-derived CDR1 and CDR2 are SQVTM and ANQGSEA. V was trimmed by 8 bases and J by 0 bases, leaving 7 bases between them. This CDR3 spans 12 amino acids. In DNA, the CDR3 is TGCAGCCCCGTCCCGAACACCGGGGAGCTGTTTTTT. It is translated as CSPVPNTGELFF.

About this clonotype itself: The CDR3 ends on some other residue instead of the conserved phenylalanine or tryptophan, so this is likely a read error. The chain joins TRBV7-2 to TRBJ2-6; 9 positions agree with TRBD1. V shed 3 bases, J shed 1 base, and the junction held 4 bases outside the gene matches. In germline, CDR1 is SGHTA, CDR2 FQGNSA. This CDR3 spans 17 amino acids. CDR3: CASSFYDRGSGANVLTP. The CDR3 DNA reads TGTGCCAGCAGCTTTTACGACAGGGGGTCTGGGGCCAACGTCCTGACTCCA.

This clonotype was recorded at least ten times. The chain has TRBV7-2 and TRBJ2-7; 9 bases align to TRBD2. V trimming: 5 bases; J trimming: 2 bases; junction bases outside the gene matches: 4. The germline V gene encodes CDR1 SGHTA and CDR2 FQGNSA. This CDR3 is built from 14 residues. The CDR3: CASSPQRGAYEQYF. The CDR3 DNA reads TGTGCCAGCAGCCCCCAGCGGGGGGCCTACGAGCAGTACTTC.

This clonotype turned up a few times. Written as DNA, the CDR3 is TGTGCCAGCAGCGCGGGGGGCGGGAAGACCCAGTACTTC. Its protein is CASSAGGGKTQYF. The J gene is TRBJ2-5, the V gene TRBV9; TRBD2 might be the D (7 bases). Per the germline V gene, CDR1 is SGDLS and CDR2 is YYNGEE. Deletions cut 3 bases from V and 6 bases from J, with 12 bases between. The CDR3 has 13 amino acids.

This clonotype showed up many times. V gene TRBV7-2 combines with J gene TRBJ1-4; D unresolved. Trimming shortened V by 6 bases and J by 0 bases, and 11 bases separated the two germline ends. There are 15 residues in the CDR3. Germline assignment: CDR1 SGHTA and CDR2 FQGNSA. This CDR3 reads CASSFQLSTNEKLFF. The CDR3, as DNA: TGTGCCAGCAGTTTTCAACTGTCAACTAATGAAAAACTGTTTTTT.

CDR3 region: CASSLLPTGSLWTDTQYF. The DNA of the CDR3 is TGTGCCAGCAGTCTCCTCCCGACAGGGTCGTTGTGGACAGATACGCAGTATTTT. The gene calls are TRBV7-9 and TRBJ2-3; 7 nucleotides match TRBD1. Germline lookup yields CDR1 SEHNR and CDR2 FQNEAQ (reference sequence). This CDR3 has 18 residues. J gave up 3 bases and V 6 bases, and 18 bases lay outside the gene matches.

This chain uses TRBV25-1 with TRBJ1-4, with D perhaps matching TRBD1 (6 bases). Trimming left V 5 bases short and J 4 bases short, with 20 bases between. The CDR3 contains 17 residues. CDR1 MGHDK and CDR2 SYGVNS come from the germline V gene. CDR3 DNA: TGTGCCAGCAGTTACTCGGCGTCGGGGGCGAATAATGAAAAACTGTTTTTT. It is translated as CASSYSASGANNEKLFF.

V is TRBV2 and J is TRBJ2-5; D is undetermined. Germline values: CDR1 SNHLY, CDR2 FYNNEI. The V end lost 5 bases, the J end lost 4 bases, and 14 bases lay between the germline ends. There are 14 residues in the CDR3. This chain's CDR3 is CASSKKVVGETQYF. The CDR3 nucleotides are TGTGCCAGCAGTAAAAAAGTCGTCGGAGAGACCCAGTACTTC.

The chain joins TRBV6-1 to TRBJ2-5; D possibly corresponds to TRBD1 (5 bases). V was clipped by 10 bases and J by 5 bases, with 17 bases between them. The germline V gene encodes CDR1 MNHNS and CDR2 SASEGT. The CDR3 runs to 13 residues. This chain's CDR3 is CATGKLDGETQYF. The CDR3 DNA sequence: TGTGCCACAGGGAAGCTGGATGGGGAGACCCAGTACTTC.

This clonotype was counted a few times. The gene calls are TRBV29-1 and TRBJ1-4; D gene unclear. V was pared by 3 bases and J by 6 bases, with 8 bases between. There are 12 residues in the CDR3. The germline CDR1 and CDR2 sequences are SQVTM and ANQGSEA. CDR3 DNA: TGCAGCGTTGAGATGACTCATGAAAAACTGTTTTTT. Translating gives CSVEMTHEKLFF.

This clonotype was recorded once. J is TRBJ1-4 and V is TRBV11-2; possible D gene TRBD1, 6 bases. The V end lost 5 bases, the J end lost 8 bases, and 18 bases lay between the germline ends. CDR3 length: 15 amino acids. Germline CDR1 SGHAT, CDR2 FQNNGV. For the CDR3, the DNA is TGTGCCAGCAGCGATCTAAGGGGGACGGGAGAAAAACTGTTTTTT. Translating gives CASSDLRGTGEKLFF.

The count of this clonotype is one. The chain joins TRBV15 to TRBJ2-5; 7 bases match TRBD1. V gave up 0 bases and J gave up 4 bases; unmatched junction bases: 8. Germline-derived CDR1 and CDR2 are LNHNV and YYDKDF (reference sequence). The CDR3 has 16 amino acids. The CDR3 nucleotides are TGTGCCACCAGCAGAGACAGGGGGTTACCGACAGAGACCCAGTACTTC. This translates into CATSRDRGLPTETQYF.

This clonotype was recorded many times. The rearrangement links TRBV12-3 or TRBV12-4 to TRBJ1-1; 7 positions match TRBD1. The CDR3 has 11 amino acids. Losses at the gene ends were 6 bases for V and 7 bases for J; bases not matched to a gene: 2. CDR3 in amino acids: CASSRTGEAFF. The CDR3 DNA is TGTGCCAGCAGCCGGACAGGTGAAGCTTTCTTT.

The chain recombines TRBV15 with TRBJ2-7, with TRBD2 matching over 14 bases. CDR1 is LNHNV, CDR2 YYDKDF, per germline (reference sequence). The length of the CDR3 is 16 residues. CDR3 nucleotides: TGTATCAGCAGCCCCGGCGGGACTAGCGGGAGTGCCGAGCAGTACTTC. This codes for CISSPGGTSGSAEQYF.

About this clonotype: Being one base from a much bigger clone, this may be a read error. The V and J genes are TRBV12-3 or TRBV12-4 and TRBJ1-5, with D tentatively TRBD1 (6 bases). The CDR3 consists of 14 residues. The CDR3 DNA reads TGTGCCAGCAGTTTACCGGCAGGGGTTCAGTCCCAGCATTTT. Amino acids: CASSLPAGVQSQHF.

This clonotype was seen a few times. Given a much more abundant clone one base away, this may be a read error. V usage is TRBV25-1 and J usage is TRBJ2-5; D is unclear. The germline V and J ends were trimmed by 6 bases and 5 bases, with 13 bases remaining between them. The germline CDR1 and CDR2 sequences are MGHDK and SYGVNS. The CDR3 runs 13 residues. The CDR3 DNA reads as TGTGCCAGCAGGTCGGCCTATCCGGAGACCCAGTACTTC. It specifies CASRSAYPETQYF.

With regard to this clonotype: This may be a read error, as it is one base from a much larger clone. V is TRBV7-2 and J is TRBJ2-6; weak D call: TRBD1 (5 bases). This CDR3 contains 16 residues. Germline V CDR1 and CDR2: SGHTA, FQGNSA. The CDR3 sequence: CASSLGIMSGADVLTF. DNA of the CDR3: TGTGCCAGCAGCTTAGGGATCATGTCTGGGGCCGACGTCCTGACTTTC.

The genes are TRBV7-9 and TRBJ1-2; D unresolved. Per the germline V gene, CDR1 is SEHNR and CDR2 is FQNEAQ (reference sequence). V was clipped by 5 bases and J by 6 bases, with 13 bases between them. This CDR3 is built from 13 residues. Written as DNA, the CDR3 is TGTGCCAGCAGCCCGCGCGGGAGTAATGGCTACACCTTC. This codes for CASSPRGSNGYTF.

Regarding this clonotype: Since a much larger clone is just one base distant, this may be a read error. V is TRBV19 and J is TRBJ2-2; D gene ambiguous. CDR1 and CDR2 from the germline V gene are LNHDA and SQIVND (reference sequence). There are 12 residues in the CDR3. The CDR3 region is CTSTGRLGELFF. In DNA, the CDR3 is TGTACCAGTACGGGCCGATTAGGGGAGCTGTTTTTT.

In its sample, this clonotype was seen a few times. The chain employs TRBV4-1 and TRBJ1-2, with 7 bases matching TRBD1. There are 17 residues in the CDR3. Germline values: CDR1 MGHRA, CDR2 YSYEKL. V was pared by 0 bases and J by 9 bases, with 16 bases of the junction left unmatched. This CDR3 reads CASSQEGGLLTGSRYTF. As DNA, the CDR3 is TGCGCCAGCAGCCAAGAGGGGGGGCTGTTGACAGGGAGTCGCTACACCTTC.

The sample holds a few counts of this clonotype. This sequence joins TRBV20-1 and TRBJ1-1; 9 bases are a match to TRBD1. Germline V gives CDR1 DFQATT, CDR2 SNEGSKA (reference sequence). CDR3 length: 17 amino acids. Trimming at V came to 7 bases and at J to 4 bases, leaving 19 bases not matched to a gene. Here the CDR3 DNA reads TGCAGTGTCAGTACTCGGACAGGGGCGCCCAGGGGCACTGAAGCTTTCTTT. Residues: CSVSTRTGAPRGTEAFF.

The rearrangement uses TRBV5-1 and TRBJ1-1; no firm D call. There are 14 residues in the CDR3. Germline CDR1 SGHRS, CDR2 YFSETQ. The V and J ends lost 6 bases and 4 bases respectively, with 16 bases between them. Here the CDR3 reads CASTHTGVATEAFF. CDR3 in DNA: TGCGCCAGCACGCACACCGGGGTGGCCACTGAAGCTTTCTTT.

The V call is TRBV9, the J call TRBJ1-6, with 7 bases fitting TRBD1. The ends lost 4 bases at V and 8 bases at J; junction bases unmatched: 6. CDR3 length: 14 residues. Per germline, CDR1 SGDLS and CDR2 YYNGEE. CDR3 protein: CASSTTGVYSPLHF. The CDR3 DNA reads as TGTGCCAGCAGCACCACAGGGGTCTATTCACCCCTCCACTTT.

This clonotype has a handful of counts. The genes are TRBV12-3 or TRBV12-4 and TRBJ1-4; the match to TRBD1 covers 8 bases. Germline trimming cut 2 bases from V and 7 bases from J; bases unmatched to any gene: 3. The CDR3 loop spans 14 amino acids. In nucleotides, the CDR3 is TGTGCCAGCAGTTTATGGCAGGGGGCTGAAAAACTGTTTTTT. Amino acids: CASSLWQGAEKLFF.

The chain is built from TRBV6-5 and TRBJ1-5; D unclear. The CDR3 sequence is 13 residues long. Germline V lookup: CDR1 MNHEY, CDR2 SVGAGI. Trimming removed 2 bases from V and 7 bases from J, with 9 bases in between. CDR3 residues: CASSYREEQPQHF. CDR3 sequence (DNA): TGTGCCAGCAGTTACAGGGAAGAGCAGCCCCAGCATTTT.

This clonotype was counted many times. The gene calls are TRBV11-3 and TRBJ2-2, with D uncertain. The length of the CDR3 is 14 residues. Per germline, CDR1 SGHNT and CDR2 YENEEA. Trimming took off 2 bases at V and 3 bases at J, with 7 bases between the two ends. The CDR3 loop reads CASSLSLDTGELFF. The CDR3 bases are TGTGCCAGCAGCTTAAGTTTGGACACCGGGGAGCTGTTTTTT.

This clonotype was observed once. The rearrangement joins TRBV9 to TRBJ1-5, with a possible D match to TRBD1 (6 bases). This CDR3 region has 14 residues. V was pared by 3 bases and J by 11 bases, with 18 bases between. Germline CDR1 and CDR2: SGDLS and YYNGEE. The DNA of the CDR3 is TGTGCCAGCAGCGAGGGGCAGGGGCGGGAGACCCAGCATTTT. This codes for CASSEGQGRETQHF.

This clonotype has ten or more counts. V is TRBV5-1 and J is TRBJ2-2; 9 nucleotides agree with TRBD2. The CDR3 sequence is 15 residues long. J was trimmed by 2 bases and V by 5 bases; bases with no gene match: 4. Germline V gene lookup returns CDR1 SGHRS and CDR2 YFSETQ. The CDR3 loop reads CASRLAGTNTGELFF. The CDR3 coding sequence is TGCGCCAGCAGGCTAGCGGGGACCAACACCGGGGAGCTGTTTTTT.

The chain couples TRBV4-1 to TRBJ2-7; 9 bases fit TRBD1. Germline CDR1 MGHRA, CDR2 YSYEKL. V dropped 1 base and J dropped 7; count of bases not matched to a gene: 8. The CDR3 length is 15 residues. In DNA, the CDR3 is TGCGCCAGCAGCCAAGGCCCGGGACAGGGTGAGGAGCAGTACTTC. It yields the protein CASSQGPGQGEEQYF.